Below are 18 T cell receptor beta chains sequenced from a single sample in a study of CD8 T cells in ankylosing spondylitis. TCRdb re-called the 5' RACE reads with MiXCR, one entry per CDR3 protein. The data contain about 360,000 distinct CDR3 sequences, 20% to 25% of them singletons. The sequenced sample consisted of blood, either unsorted or a sorted T cell fraction (not recorded which). The receptors here all came from a male donor with ankylosing spondylitis or in good health (not recorded which).

Worth noting for this clonotype: At one of its ends the junction is not consistent with the germline gene, which may arise from a read error. V is TRBV27 and J is TRBJ2-3; 11 bases line up with TRBD2. The CDR3 is 14 amino acids. Germline V gene data show CDR1 as MNHEY and CDR2 as SMNVEV (reference sequence). The CDR3 nucleotides are TGTGCCAGCAGTAGGCTAGCGGGGGGTCCGTTGGTTTGTTTT. It encodes CASSRLAGGPLVCF.

This clonotype was picked up a small number of times. V usage is TRBV6-1 and J usage is TRBJ2-1; TRBD1 agrees at 7 bases. The CDR3 consists of 15 residues. Losses at the gene ends were 4 bases for V and 0 bases for J; bases not matched to a gene: 3. Germline V gives CDR1 MNHNS, CDR2 SASEGT. Here the CDR3 reads CASSGQGISYNEQFF. The CDR3 DNA is TGTGCCAGCAGTGGACAGGGAATCTCCTACAATGAGCAGTTCTTC.

The chain carries TRBV20-1 and TRBJ1-1, with no clear D. This CDR3 is built from 13 residues. Germline V gene data show CDR1 as DFQATT and CDR2 as SNEGSKA (reference sequence). V lost 1 base to trimming and J lost 2 bases, with 8 bases between them. The CDR3, as DNA: TGCAGTGCTAGAGGGATCTTAAACACTGAAGCTTTCTTT. Translation: CSARGILNTEAFF.

This sequence joins TRBV4-1 and TRBJ2-4; unclear D gene. The CDR3 loop spans 14 amino acids. In germline, CDR1 is MGHRA, CDR2 YSYEKL. V was shortened by 0 bases and J by 7 bases, with 10 bases between the two germline ends. This chain's CDR3 is CASSQDPLGNIQYF. The CDR3 DNA sequence: TGCGCCAGCAGCCAAGATCCGCTTGGGAACATTCAGTACTTC.

The rearrangement links TRBV6-2 or TRBV6-3 to TRBJ2-5, with 8 nucleotides matching TRBD1. Per germline, CDR1 MNHEY and CDR2 SVGEGT. The V and J ends lost 7 bases and 1 base, in that order; junction bases with no gene match: 5. The CDR3 sequence is 14 residues long. The DNA for the CDR3 is TGTGCCAGCACCTGGGACAGGTTCCAAGAGACCCAGTACTTC. Translated: CASTWDRFQETQYF.

The chain recombines TRBV6-5 with TRBJ2-7; D gene unclear. The germline CDR1 and CDR2 sequences are MNHEY and SVGAGI. The CDR3 has 14 residues. The V end lost 2 bases, the J end lost 3 bases, and 11 bases lay between the germline ends. CDR3 amino acids: CASSYGLGIYEQYF. The DNA of the CDR3 is TGTGCCAGCAGTTACGGGTTAGGTATCTACGAGCAGTACTTC.

This clonotype came up a few times. The chain recombines TRBV29-1 with TRBJ2-5; D call uncertain. The V end lost 3 bases, the J end lost 4 bases, and 12 bases lay between the germline ends. Germline V gives CDR1 SQVTM, CDR2 ANQGSEA. This CDR3 is built from 13 residues. CDR3: CSVEVPLRETQYF. In DNA, the CDR3 is TGCAGCGTTGAGGTCCCACTACGAGAGACCCAGTACTTC.

This clonotype was detected only a few times. V and J are TRBV7-9 and TRBJ2-7; 12 positions agree with TRBD2. The junction had 2 bases not matched to a gene; V was cut back by 1 base and J by 7 bases. CDR1 and CDR2 (germline): SEHNR, FQNEAQ (reference sequence). This CDR3 spans 14 amino acids. CDR3 loop: CASSLGLAGEEQYF. The CDR3 DNA reads TGTGCCAGCAGCTTAGGACTAGCGGGGGAAGAGCAGTACTTC.

The rearrangement links TRBV13 to TRBJ2-2; D ambiguous. Germline values: CDR1 PRHDT, CDR2 FYEKMQ (reference sequence). The CDR3 has 12 residues. The V gene lost 4 bases and the J gene lost 7 bases, with 7 bases spanning the gap. CDR3 nucleotide sequence: TGTGCCAGCAGCTCTCCCGGCGGGGAGCTGTTTTTT. Its protein is CASSSPGGELFF.

The chain is built from TRBV10-3 and TRBJ2-3, with 8 nucleotides matching TRBD2. The CDR3 is 16 amino acids. J gave up 2 bases and V 6 bases, and 10 bases lay outside the gene matches. Germline V gene sequence: CDR1 ENHRY, CDR2 SYGVKD. CDR3 bases: TGTGCCATCAGGACAGGCGGGGGGTGGGTCACAGATACGCAGTATTTT. It encodes CAIRTGGGWVTDTQYF.

The chain couples TRBV4-1 to TRBJ2-7; perhaps TRBD1 as D (5 bases). CDR1 is MGHRA, CDR2 YSYEKL, per germline. The V and J ends lost 0 bases and 3 bases respectively, with 12 bases between them. The CDR3 runs 15 residues. CDR3 nucleotides: TGCGCCAGCAGCCAAGATTTCAGGCAGGGCTACGAGCAGTACTTC. This sequence encodes CASSQDFRQGYEQYF.

The rearrangement uses TRBV9 and TRBJ1-4, with D hard to call. CDR3 size: 13 residues. Deletions cut 0 bases from V and 4 bases from J, with 4 bases between. From germline, CDR1 is SGDLS and CDR2 YYNGEE. The DNA for the CDR3 is TGTGCCAGCAGCGTAGAGGGTAATGAAAAACTGTTTTTT. This gives the protein CASSVEGNEKLFF. The full variable domain, with the rest looked up from reference TRBV9 and TRBJ1-4, is DSGVTQTPKHLITATGQRVTLRCSPRSGDLSVYWYQQSLDQGLQFLIQYYNGEERAKGNILERFSAQQFPDLHSELNLSSLELGDSALYFCASSVEGNEKLFFGSGTQLSVL.

This clonotype appeared a few times. The CDR3 nucleotides read TGCAGCACCCCCTGGGGGGATGGCTACACCTTC. The encoded protein is CSTPWGDGYTF. The chain uses TRBV20-1 and TRBJ1-2, with D possibly being TRBD1 (5 bases). Germline lookup yields CDR1 DFQATT and CDR2 SNEGSKA (reference sequence). This CDR3 spans 11 amino acids.

This clonotype has only a few counts. This chain uses TRBV9 with TRBJ2-2; 12 bases are shared with TRBD1. Germline lookup yields CDR1 SGDLS and CDR2 YYNGEE. Germline trimming cut 3 bases from V and 5 bases from J; bases unmatched to any gene: 5. The CDR3 is made up of 16 amino acids. The CDR3 DNA reads as TGTGCCAGCAGCGGGGACAGGGGGCATACGACCGGGGAGCTGTTTTTT. Amino acid sequence: CASSGDRGHTTGELFF.

The sample holds a few counts of this clonotype. The CDR3 DNA follows: TGTGCCAGCAGCCAAGATGAGGGGAACGTCCTGACTTTC. It yields the protein CASSQDEGNVLTF. The J gene is TRBJ2-6, the V gene TRBV4-2; D could derive from TRBD1 or TRBD2 (5 bases each). Germline CDR1 is LGHNA and CDR2 is YNFKEQ. V was shortened by 0 bases and J by 10 bases, with 7 bases between the two germline ends. This CDR3 is 13 amino acids long.

The sample holds a few counts of this clonotype. One end of the junction does not line up with germline, which may come from a read error. The genes are TRBV7-7 and TRBJ2-1; 10 bases align to TRBD2. Per germline, CDR1 SSHAT and CDR2 FNYEAQ (reference sequence). CDR3 length: 16 residues. The CDR3 reads CASSLVGLAAYNEQFF. The DNA for the CDR3 is TGTGCTAGCAGCTTAGTAGGACTAGCGGCCTACAATGAGCAGTTCTTC. The full variable domain, with the rest looked up from reference TRBV7-7 and TRBJ2-1, is GAGVSQSPRYKVTKRGQDVTLRCDPISSHATLYWYQQALGQGPEFLTYFNYEAQPDKSGLPSDRFSAERPEGSISTLTIQRTEQRDSAMYRCASSLVGLAAYNEQFFGPGTRLTVL.

This clonotype was counted between two and nine times. This sequence joins TRBV6-5 and TRBJ2-2; possible D gene TRBD1, 5 bases. The germline V gene encodes CDR1 MNHEY and CDR2 SVGAGI. With 2 bases removed from V and 6 bases from J, the gap between germline ends came to 10 bases. This CDR3 spans 14 amino acids. The DNA for the CDR3 is TGTGCCAGCAGTTACGGGCAGGGTTCCGGGGAGCTGTTTTTT. Translation gives CASSYGQGSGELFF.

A few counts support this clonotype. This chain links TRBV4-1 with TRBJ2-1, with D maybe TRBD1 (6 bases). The CDR3 covers 14 residues. CDR1 is MGHRA, CDR2 YSYEKL, per germline. V lost 0 bases to trimming and J lost 9 bases, with 12 bases between them. The CDR3 coding sequence is TGCGCCAGCAGCCAAGATTTGGGGGCAATTGAGCAGTTCTTC. Translated: CASSQDLGAIEQFF.